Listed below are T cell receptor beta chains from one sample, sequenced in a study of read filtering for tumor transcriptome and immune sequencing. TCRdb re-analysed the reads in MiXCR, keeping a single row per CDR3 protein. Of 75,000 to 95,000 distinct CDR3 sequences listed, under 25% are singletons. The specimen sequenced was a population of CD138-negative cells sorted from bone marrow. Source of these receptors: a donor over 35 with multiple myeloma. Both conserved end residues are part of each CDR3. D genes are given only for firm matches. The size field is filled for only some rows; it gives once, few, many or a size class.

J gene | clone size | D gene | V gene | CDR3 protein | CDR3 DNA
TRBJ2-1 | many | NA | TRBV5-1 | CASSLSNEQFF | TGCGCCAGCAGCTTGAGCAATGAGCAGTTCTTC
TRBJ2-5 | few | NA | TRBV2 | CASSAPGETQYF | TGTGCCAGCAGTGCCCCTGGAGAGACCCAGTACTTC
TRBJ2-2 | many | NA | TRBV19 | CASSIVRYATGELFF | TGTGCCAGTAGTATTGTCAGATACGCCACCGGGGAGCTGTTTTTT
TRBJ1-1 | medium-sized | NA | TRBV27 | CASSPSGGGTEAFF | TGTGCCAGCAGTCCTTCGGGGGGGGGCACTGAAGCTTTCTTT
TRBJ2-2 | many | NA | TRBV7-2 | CASSLVVATGELFF | TGTGCCAGCAGCTTAGTCGTAGCAACCGGGGAGCTGTTTTTT
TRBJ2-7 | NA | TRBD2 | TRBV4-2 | CASSSGLAGEQYF | TGTGCCAGCAGCTCTGGACTAGCGGGAGAGCAGTACTTC
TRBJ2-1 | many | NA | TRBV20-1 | CSARVPQGFFDEQFF | TGCAGTGCTAGAGTCCCACAGGGTTTTTTCGATGAGCAGTTCTTC
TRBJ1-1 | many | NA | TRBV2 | CASSEETGTEAFF | TGTGCCAGCAGTGAAGAAACAGGCACTGAAGCTTTCTTT
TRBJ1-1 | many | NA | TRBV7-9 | CASSPGGATEAFF | TGTGCCAGCAGTCCAGGCGGGGCCACTGAAGCTTTCTTT
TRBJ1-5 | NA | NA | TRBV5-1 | CASSLDGESNQPQHF | TGCGCCAGCAGCTTGGATGGGGAAAGCAATCAGCCCCAGCATTTT
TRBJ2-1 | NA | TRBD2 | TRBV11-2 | CASCPLLSGEYNGQFF | TGTGCCAGCTGCCCCCTCCTCAGCGGGGAATACAATGGGCAGTTCTTC
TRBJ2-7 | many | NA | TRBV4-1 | CASSPGGGGYEQYF | TGCGCCAGCAGCCCAGGAGGGGGAGGATACGAGCAGTACTTC
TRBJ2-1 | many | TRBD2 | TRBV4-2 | CASSQRLAGGSIDEQFF | TGTGCCAGCAGCCAAAGGTTAGCGGGGGGGTCCATCGATGAGCAGTTCTTC
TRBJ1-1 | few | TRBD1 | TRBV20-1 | CSARTLDRDTEAFF | TGCAGTGCTAGAACTTTAGACAGGGACACTGAAGCTTTCTTT
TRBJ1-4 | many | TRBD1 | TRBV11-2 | CASSENQGAFEKLFF | TGTGCCAGCAGCGAGAACCAGGGGGCCTTTGAAAAACTGTTTTTT
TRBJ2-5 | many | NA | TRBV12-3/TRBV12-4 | CASSLLETQYF | TGTGCCAGCAGTTTATTGGAGACCCAGTACTTC
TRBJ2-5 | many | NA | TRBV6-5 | CASSYKEVGTQYF | TGTGCCAGCAGTTATAAGGAGGTTGGGACCCAGTACTTC
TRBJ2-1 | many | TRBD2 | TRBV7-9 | CASSVTLAGVNEQFF | TGTGCCAGCAGCGTAACCCTAGCGGGGGTTAATGAGCAGTTCTTC
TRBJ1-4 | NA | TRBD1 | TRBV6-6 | CASSQGAGEKLFF | TGTGCCAGCTCCCAGGGGGCCGGTGAAAAACTGTTTTTT
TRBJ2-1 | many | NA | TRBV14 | CASSQYTANNEQFF | TGTGCCAGCAGCCAATATACCGCGAACAATGAGCAGTTCTTC
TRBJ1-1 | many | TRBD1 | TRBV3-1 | CASSRQTGVTTEAFF | TGTGCCAGCAGCCGGCAGACAGGGGTGACCACTGAAGCTTTCTTT
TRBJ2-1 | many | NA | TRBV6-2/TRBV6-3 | CASIRDGVSEQFF | TGTGCCAGCATTCGGGACGGGGTCTCGGAGCAGTTCTTC
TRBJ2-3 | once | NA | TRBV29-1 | CSPRGEQGADTQYF | TGCAGCCCAAGGGGGGAACAGGGAGCAGATACGCAGTATTTT
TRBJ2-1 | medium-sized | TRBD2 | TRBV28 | CASSFERGILYNEQFF | TGTGCCAGCAGTTTCGAGCGGGGGATCCTCTACAATGAGCAGTTCTTC
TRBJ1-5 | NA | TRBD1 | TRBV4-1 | CASSQEGGGQPQHF | TGCGCCAGCAGCCAAGAAGGGGGCGGTCAGCCCCAGCATTTT
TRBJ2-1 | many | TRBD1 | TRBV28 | CASSSPFRGRSYNEQFF | TGTGCCAGCAGTTCCCCGTTTAGGGGGCGATCCTACAATGAGCAGTTCTTC
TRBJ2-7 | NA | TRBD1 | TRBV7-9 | CASSLVPGTGEQYF | TGTGCCAGCAGCTTAGTTCCGGGGACAGGGGAGCAGTACTTC
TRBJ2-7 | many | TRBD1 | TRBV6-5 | CASSYSTGSEQYF | TGTGCCAGCAGTTACTCGACAGGGTCCGAGCAGTACTTC
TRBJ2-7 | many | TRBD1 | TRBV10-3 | CATRTGPSEQYF | TGTGCCACCCGGACAGGGCCTTCCGAGCAGTACTTC
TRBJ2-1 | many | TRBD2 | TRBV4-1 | CASSHAGEIHNEQFF | TGCGCCAGCAGCCACGCGGGGGAAATCCACAATGAGCAGTTCTTC
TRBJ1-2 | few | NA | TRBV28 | CASSFEDRGYTF | TGTGCCAGCAGTTTTGAGGACAGAGGCTACACCTTC
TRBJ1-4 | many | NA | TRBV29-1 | CSARAGEKLFF | TGCAGCGCCCGGGCAGGGGAAAAACTGTTTTTT
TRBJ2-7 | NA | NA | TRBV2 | CASRDSYGQYF | TGTGCCAGCAGGGACTCCTACGGGCAGTACTTC
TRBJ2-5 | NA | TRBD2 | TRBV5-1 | CASSLDPPQLAGGPQETQYF | TGCGCCAGCAGCTTGGACCCCCCCCAACTAGCGGGGGGGCCCCAAGAGACCCAGTACTTC
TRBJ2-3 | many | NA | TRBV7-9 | CASSLGSPLDTQYF | TGTGCCAGCAGCTTAGGTAGCCCCTTGGATACGCAGTATTTT
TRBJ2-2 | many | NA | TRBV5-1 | CASSLEGSGELFF | TGCGCCAGCAGCTTGGAAGGGAGCGGGGAGCTGTTTTTT
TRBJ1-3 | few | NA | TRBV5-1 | CASTPGTSGNTIYF | TGCGCCAGCACGCCCGGGACCTCAGGAAACACCATATATTTT
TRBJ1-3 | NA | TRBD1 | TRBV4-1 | CDSSRGQGSSGNTIYF | TGCGACAGCAGCCGCGGACAGGGGAGCTCTGGAAACACCATATATTTT
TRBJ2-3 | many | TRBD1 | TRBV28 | CASSLGQGDTQYF | TGTGCCAGCAGTTTGGGACAGGGGGATACGCAGTATTTT
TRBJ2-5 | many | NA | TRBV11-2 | CASSLGWSQETQYF | TGTGCCAGCAGCTTAGGGTGGAGCCAAGAGACCCAGTACTTC
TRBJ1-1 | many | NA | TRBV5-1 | CASSSFSQITEAFF | TGCGCCAGCAGTTCATTCTCCCAGATCACTGAAGCTTTCTTT
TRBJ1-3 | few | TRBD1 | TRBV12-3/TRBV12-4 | CASSPPDRGAGNTIYF | TGTGCCAGCAGTCCCCCTGACAGGGGCGCCGGAAACACCATATATTTT
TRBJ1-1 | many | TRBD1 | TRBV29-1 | CSGTDRGSTEAFF | TGCAGCGGAACCGACAGGGGAAGCACTGAAGCTTTCTTT
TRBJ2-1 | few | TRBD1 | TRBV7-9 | CASSGPGQGVLFF | TGTGCCAGCAGCGGGCCCGGACAGGGGGTTCTGTTCTTC
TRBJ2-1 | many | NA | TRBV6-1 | CASSEQGQGEQFF | TGTGCCAGCAGTGAGCAGGGGCAGGGTGAGCAGTTCTTC
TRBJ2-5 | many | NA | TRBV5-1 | CASSLTHRGEETQYF | TGCGCCAGCAGCTTAACTCACCGGGGCGAAGAGACCCAGTACTTC
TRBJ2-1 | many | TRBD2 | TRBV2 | CASSEMRGGLVSEQFF | TGTGCCAGCAGTGAAATGAGGGGAGGACTAGTGAGTGAGCAGTTCTTC
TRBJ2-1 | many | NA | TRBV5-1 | CASSLGTNNEQFF | TGCGCCAGCAGCTTGGGGACAAACAATGAGCAGTTCTTC
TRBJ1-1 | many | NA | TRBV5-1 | CASSLARGASTEAFF | TGCGCCAGCAGCTTGGCCCGGGGGGCGAGCACTGAAGCTTTCTTT
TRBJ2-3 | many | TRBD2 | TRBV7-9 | CASSPTSGQYF | TGTGCCAGCAGCCCTACTAGCGGGCAGTATTTT
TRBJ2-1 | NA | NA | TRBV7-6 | CASARGRDEQFF | TGTGCAAGCGCGAGGGGCCGGGATGAGCAGTTCTTC
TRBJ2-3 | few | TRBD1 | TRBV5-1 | CASSPRTGIITDTQYF | TGCGCCAGCAGCCCTCGGACAGGGATAATCACAGATACGCAGTATTTT
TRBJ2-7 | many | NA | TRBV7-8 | CASSRGGTGSSEQYF | TGTGCCAGCAGTCGTGGGGGAACAGGGAGCTCCGAGCAGTACTTC
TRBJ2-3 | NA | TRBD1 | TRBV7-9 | CASSLGDRETDTQYF | TGTGCCAGCAGCCTTGGGGACAGGGAAACAGATACGCAGTATTTT
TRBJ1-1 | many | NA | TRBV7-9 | CASSPPASMNTEAFF | TGTGCCAGCAGCCCTCCGGCGTCCATGAACACTGAAGCTTTCTTT
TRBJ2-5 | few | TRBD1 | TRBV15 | CATKTGDRDIGTQYF | TGTGCCACCAAAACCGGGGACAGAGACATAGGGACCCAGTACTTC
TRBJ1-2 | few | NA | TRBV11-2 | CASSQRLGPKAHGYTF | TGTGCCAGCAGCCAACGATTAGGACCGAAAGCCCATGGCTACACCTTC